This TCR beta chain appears in the sequencing data of a study of blood T cell repertoires in COVID-19. Study-level information: Samples came from the United States, Italy and Spain, spanning acute and convalescent COVID-19. Sample material is recorded as cDNA or gDNA derived from T cells, B-cell-depleted T cells, or PBMCs.

The germline V gene has CDR1 SGHDN and CDR2 FVKESK. Trimming took off 0 bases at V and 5 bases at J, with 10 bases between the two ends. CDR3 length equals 14 residues. In the original workflow: Amplifying reference gene primers gave estimates of nucleated cell counts. Sequencing was performed with immunoSEQ multiplex PCR; in TCRdb, only in-frame clones are kept and a portion is missing. That table supplies the V and J calls and clone size; D and trimming were determined from the DNA. Of tens of thousands of clones in the sample, over 80% were seen once. The sequenced sample was peripheral blood. The rearrangement joins TRBV14 to TRBJ2-5, with D possibly matching TRBD2 (5 bases). This clonotype was sampled from a human donor in a cohort sampled during active COVID-19. CDR3 sequence: CASSQERSGETQYF. The CDR3 nucleotides read TGTGCCAGCAGCCAAGAACGGTCGGGGGAGACCCAGTACTTC. Supplemented by reference TRBV14 and TRBJ2-5, the full variable domain reads EAGVTQFPSHSVIEKGQTVTLRCDPISGHDNLYWYRRVMGKEIKFLLHFVKESKQDESGMPNNRFLAERTGGTYSTLKVQPAELEDSGVYFCASSQERSGETQYFGPGTRLLVL.